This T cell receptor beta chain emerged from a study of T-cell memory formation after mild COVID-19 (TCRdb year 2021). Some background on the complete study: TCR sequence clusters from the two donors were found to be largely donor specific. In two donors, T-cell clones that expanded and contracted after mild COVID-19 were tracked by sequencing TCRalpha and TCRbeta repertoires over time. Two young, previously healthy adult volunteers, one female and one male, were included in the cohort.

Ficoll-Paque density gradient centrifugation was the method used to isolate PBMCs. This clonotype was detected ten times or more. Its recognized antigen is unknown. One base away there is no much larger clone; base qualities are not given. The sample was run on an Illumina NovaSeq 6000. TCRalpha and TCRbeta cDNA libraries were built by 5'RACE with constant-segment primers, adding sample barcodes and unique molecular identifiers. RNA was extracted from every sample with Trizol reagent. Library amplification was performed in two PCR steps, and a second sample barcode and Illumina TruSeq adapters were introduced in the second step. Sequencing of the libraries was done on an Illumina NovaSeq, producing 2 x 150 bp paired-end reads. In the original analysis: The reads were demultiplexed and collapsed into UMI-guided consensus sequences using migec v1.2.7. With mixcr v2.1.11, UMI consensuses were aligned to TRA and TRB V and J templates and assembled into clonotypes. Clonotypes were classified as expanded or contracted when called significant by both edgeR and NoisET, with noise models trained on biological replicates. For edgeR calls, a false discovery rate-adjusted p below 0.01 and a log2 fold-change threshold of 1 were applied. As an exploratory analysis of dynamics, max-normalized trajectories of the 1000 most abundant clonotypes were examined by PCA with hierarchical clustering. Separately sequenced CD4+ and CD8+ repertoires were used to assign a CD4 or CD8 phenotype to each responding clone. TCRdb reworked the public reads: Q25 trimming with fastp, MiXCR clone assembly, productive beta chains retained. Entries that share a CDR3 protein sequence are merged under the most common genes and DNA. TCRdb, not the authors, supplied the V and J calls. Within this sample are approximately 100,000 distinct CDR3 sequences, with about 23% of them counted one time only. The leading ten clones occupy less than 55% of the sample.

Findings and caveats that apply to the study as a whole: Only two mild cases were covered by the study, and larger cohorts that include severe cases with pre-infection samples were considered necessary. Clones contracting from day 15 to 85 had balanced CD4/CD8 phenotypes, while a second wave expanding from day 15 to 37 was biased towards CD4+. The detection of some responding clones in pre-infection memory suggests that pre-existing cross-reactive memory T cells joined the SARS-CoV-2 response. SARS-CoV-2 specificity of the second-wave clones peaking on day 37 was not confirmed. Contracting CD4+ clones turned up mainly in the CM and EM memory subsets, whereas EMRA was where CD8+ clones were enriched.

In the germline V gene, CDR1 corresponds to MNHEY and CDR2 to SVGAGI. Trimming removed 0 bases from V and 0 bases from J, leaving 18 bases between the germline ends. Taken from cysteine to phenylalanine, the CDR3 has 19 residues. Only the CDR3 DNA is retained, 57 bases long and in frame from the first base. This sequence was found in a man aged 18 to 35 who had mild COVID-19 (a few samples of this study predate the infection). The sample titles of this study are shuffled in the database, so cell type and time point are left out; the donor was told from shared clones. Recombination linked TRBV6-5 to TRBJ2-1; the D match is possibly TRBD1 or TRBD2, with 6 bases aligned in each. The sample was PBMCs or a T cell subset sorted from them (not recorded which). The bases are TGTGCCAGCAGTTACTCGAACCCGGGGGCCGGGGGCTCCTACAATGAGCAGTTCTTC. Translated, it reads CASSYSNPGAGGSYNEQFF.